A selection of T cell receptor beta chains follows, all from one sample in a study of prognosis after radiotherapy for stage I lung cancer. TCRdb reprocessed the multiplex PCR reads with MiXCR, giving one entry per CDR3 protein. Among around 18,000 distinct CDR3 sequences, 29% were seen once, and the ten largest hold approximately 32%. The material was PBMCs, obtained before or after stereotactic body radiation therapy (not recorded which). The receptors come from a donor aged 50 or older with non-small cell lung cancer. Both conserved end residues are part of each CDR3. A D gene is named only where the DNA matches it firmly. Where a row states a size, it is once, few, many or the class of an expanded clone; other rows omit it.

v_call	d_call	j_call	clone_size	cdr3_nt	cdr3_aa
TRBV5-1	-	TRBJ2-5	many	TGCGCCAGCAGCTTGGCCGGTTCGAAGGAAGAGACCCAGTACTTC	CASSLAGSKEETQYF
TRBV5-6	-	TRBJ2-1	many	TGTGCCAGCAGCTTGGATAGTGATGTAGTAACGAACAATGAGCAGTTCTTC	CASSLDSDVVTNNEQFF
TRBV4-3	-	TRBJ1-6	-	TGCGCCAGCAGCCATATTAGTTTTCCCCTCCACTTT	CASSHISFPLHF
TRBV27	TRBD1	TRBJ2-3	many	TGTGCCAGCAGACCAAGGGACAGGGTCACAGATACGCAGTATTTT	CASRPRDRVTDTQYF
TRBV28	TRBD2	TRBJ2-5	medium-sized	TGTGCCAGCAGTTTAGGACTAGCGGGAGGTCGGAAGGGAGAGACCCAGTACTTC	CASSLGLAGGRKGETQYF
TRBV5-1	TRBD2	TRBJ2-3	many	TGCGCCAGCAGGGATATAGCGGGAGTAGTGCAGTATTTT	CASRDIAGVVQYF
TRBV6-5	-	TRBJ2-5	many	TGTGCCAGCAGTTACTCGATTCAGGGGGGTAAAGAGACCCAGTACTTC	CASSYSIQGGKETQYF
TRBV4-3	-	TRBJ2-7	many	TGCGCCAGCAGCAAGGCCTCAGGGTCTCGGGCTTACGAGCAGTACTTC	CASSKASGSRAYEQYF
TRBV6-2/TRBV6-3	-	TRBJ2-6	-	-	CAISGVGTGANVLTF
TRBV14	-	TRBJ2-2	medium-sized	TGTGCCAGCAGCCAAGTGGTGGGTGGTCTAGCGAGAAACACCGGGGAGCTGTTTTTT	CASSQVVGGLARNTGELFF
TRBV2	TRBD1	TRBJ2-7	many	TGTGCCAGCCCTAAAACCCCGGGACAGGGGATCGCCTACGAGCAGTACTTC	CASPKTPGQGIAYEQYF
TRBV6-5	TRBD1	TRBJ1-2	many	TGTGCCAGCAGTTACAGTAGACAGGGACATAACTATGGCTACACCTTC	CASSYSRQGHNYGYTF
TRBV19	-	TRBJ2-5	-	TGTGCCAGTAAACCGGGGGGCGGAACCTCAAAGGTAGAGACACAGTACTTC	CASKPGGGTSKVETQYF
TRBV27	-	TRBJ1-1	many	TGTGCCAGCAGTTTATCTGGGATGAACACTGAAGCTTTCTTT	CASSLSGMNTEAFF
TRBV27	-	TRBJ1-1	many	TGTGCCAGCAGCGGAACAGGACCGAACACTGAAGCTTTCTTT	CASSGTGPNTEAFF
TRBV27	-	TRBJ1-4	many	TGTGCCAGCAGCACCTTGTGGGGAAAACTGTTTTTT	CASSTLWGKLFF
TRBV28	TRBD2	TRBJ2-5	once	TGTGCCACCAGTTTCGGGGGGAATGGGTGGGAGACCCAGTACTTC	CATSFGGNGWETQYF
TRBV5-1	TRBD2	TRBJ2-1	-	TGCGCCAGCAGCTTGTACCCCGGGGGCTCGAGCGGGAGGTCCTTTATGCAGTTCTTC	CASSLYPGGSSGRSFMQFF
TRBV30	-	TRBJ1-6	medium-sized	TGTGCCTGGAGTGTACCTGGGAATTCACCCCTCCACTTT	CAWSVPGNSPLHF
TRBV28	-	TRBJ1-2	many	TGTGCCAGCAGTCCCACTGGACTTCCCAGGGGAGGCTACACCTTC	CASSPTGLPRGGYTF
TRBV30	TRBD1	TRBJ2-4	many	TGTGCCTGGGCATCTCCGAGACAGGGGCGGACCAAAAACATTCAGTACTTC	CAWASPRQGRTKNIQYF
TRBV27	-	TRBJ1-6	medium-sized	TGTGCCAGCAGTTTCGATCCCGTGGCGGGTGGTTCACCCCTCCACTTT	CASSFDPVAGGSPLHF
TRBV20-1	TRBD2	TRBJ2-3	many	TGCAGTGCTAGAGATCCCGATAGCGGGGCAGGGAATACGCAGTATTTT	CSARDPDSGAGNTQYF
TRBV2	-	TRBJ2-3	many	TGTGCCAGCAGTGTCCCGGGAGCAGATACGCAGTATTTT	CASSVPGADTQYF
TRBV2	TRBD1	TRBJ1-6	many	TGTGCCAGCAGGGGACAGGGCAATAATTCACCCCTCCACTTT	CASRGQGNNSPLHF
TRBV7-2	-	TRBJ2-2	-	TGTGCCAGCAGACGAAGACAAACGAACAACGGGGAGCTGTTTTTT	CASRRRQTNNGELFF
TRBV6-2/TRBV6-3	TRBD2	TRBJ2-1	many	TGTGCCAGCAGTGAATCCGGACAGTCGGGACTAGCGGGAGGGCAACGGTTCTTC	CASSESGQSGLAGGQRFF
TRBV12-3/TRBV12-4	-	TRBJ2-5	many	TGTGCCAGCAGTGAGGGGATTTCCCAAGAGACCCAGTACTTC	CASSEGISQETQYF
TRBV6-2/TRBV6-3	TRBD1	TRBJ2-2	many	TGTGCCAGCAGTTACGACAGGGGGCGCGGCGGGACGAACACCGGGGAGCTGTTTTTT	CASSYDRGRGGTNTGELFF
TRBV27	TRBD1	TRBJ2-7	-	TGTGCCAGCAGTGGACGACAGGGGAAAGATTGCTCCTACGAGCAGTACTTC	CASSGRQGKDCSYEQYF
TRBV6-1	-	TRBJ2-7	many	TGTGCCAGCAGCTCCCCGGAAGTTCTCAGATACGAGCAGTACTTC	CASSSPEVLRYEQYF
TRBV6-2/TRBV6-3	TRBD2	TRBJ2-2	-	TGTGCCAGCAGACCCGGGACTAGCGGGAACACCTGGGAGCTGTTTTTT	CASRPGTSGNTWELFF
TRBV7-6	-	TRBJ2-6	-	TGTGCCAGCAGCCAGGCGCCCTCTGGGGCCAAAGTCATGACTTTC	CASSQAPSGAKVMTF
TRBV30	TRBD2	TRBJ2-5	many	TGTGCCTGGAGTGGGTTTAGCGGGAGCTTTTACCAACAAGAGACCCAGTACTTC	CAWSGFSGSFYQQETQYF
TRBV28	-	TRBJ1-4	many	TGTGCCAGCAACCCAAGACGTCTGGGTAATGAAAAACTGTTTTTT	CASNPRRLGNEKLFF
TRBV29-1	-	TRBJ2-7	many	TGCAGCGCCTGGGACTCCCGGGGGTACGAGCAGTACTTC	CSAWDSRGYEQYF
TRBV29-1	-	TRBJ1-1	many	TGCAGCGTTGTTGGCCAGGGCACTGAAGCTTTCTTT	CSVVGQGTEAFF
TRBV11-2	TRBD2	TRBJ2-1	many	TGTGCCAGCAGCTTATTCGCGGGAGGTAGCTATGAGCAGTTCTTC	CASSLFAGGSYEQFF
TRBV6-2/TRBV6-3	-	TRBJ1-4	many	TGTGCCAGCAGTTCTCCTAGCAGGGCAGGTGAAAAACTGTTTTTT	CASSSPSRAGEKLFF
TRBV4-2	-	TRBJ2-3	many	TGTGCCAGCAGCCAAGATGGGCTAGTTGAAGATACGCAGTATTTT	CASSQDGLVEDTQYF
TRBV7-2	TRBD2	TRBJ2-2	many	TGTGCCAGCACCCTAAGAGGACTAGGTGGCACCGGGGAGCTGTTTTTT	CASTLRGLGGTGELFF
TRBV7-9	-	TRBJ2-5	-	TGTGCCAGCAGCTTAGTCACATCTGTGGAGACCCAGTACTTC	CASSLVTSVETQYF
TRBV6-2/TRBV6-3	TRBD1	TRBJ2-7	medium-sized	TGTGCCAGCAGTGAACCCCGACAGGGGCGGTACGAGCAGTACTTC	CASSEPRQGRYEQYF